This T cell receptor beta chain was identified in a study of blood T cell repertoires in COVID-19. Study information: PBMCs, B-cell-depleted T cells, or T cells were the source of the cDNA or gDNA that made up the material.

Some clones are missing from TCRdb's copy, which holds only in-frame ones; the method was immunoSEQ multiplex PCR. Altogether under 35,000 clones are present, around 90% being singletons, with the ten largest covering roughly 5.7%. This TCR derives from a human donor in a cohort sampled during active COVID-19. Material for sequencing was peripheral blood.

CDR3 protein: CASSKGAPGGYTF. For the CDR3, the DNA is TGTGCCAGCAGCAAAGGGGCACCGGGGGGCTACACCTTC. The rearrangement joins TRBV21-1 to TRBJ1-2. TRBV21-1 is shown as a pseudogene. The CDR3 has 13 amino acids.